One and the same sample provided the 24 T cell receptor beta chains below, sequenced in a study of T cell repertoires in cytomegalovirus infection. MiXCR was run by TCRdb on the reads, yielding one entry per CDR3 protein. The repertoire holds more than 500,000 distinct CDR3 sequences, with about 15% as singletons. The sample taken for sequencing was CD8+ T cells from PBMCs. The receptors shown here come from a human donor in good health (CMV status not recorded). Some clones in this sample may be carry-over from other donors' samples.

In this sample, this clonotype turned up a few times. The chain links TRBV6-6 to TRBJ2-1, with TRBD1 as a possible D gene (6 bases). Looked up from germline, CDR1 is MNHNY and CDR2 is SVGAGI (reference sequence). Between the trimmed V and J ends, which lost 10 bases and 3 bases, there was a span of 13 bases. The CDR3 is 13 residues long. CDR3 sequence: CAISTGDYNEQFF. The CDR3 nucleotides read TGTGCCATCTCGACAGGCGACTACAATGAGCAGTTCTTC.

As DNA, the CDR3 is TGTGCCAGCAGTTACTCCGGGGCCACCGGCTACACCTTC. Its translation is CASSYSGATGYTF. This sequence joins TRBV6-5 and TRBJ1-2; tentative D call: TRBD1 (5 bases). The CDR3 has 13 amino acids. The germline V gene encodes CDR1 MNHEY and CDR2 SVGAGI. Trimming stripped 0 bases from V and 8 bases from J, with 10 bases between.

This clonotype showed up just a few times. This chain links TRBV15 with TRBJ1-5; 7 nucleotides align to TRBD1. CDR3 length equals 17 residues. V lost 3 bases and J lost 0; bases outside the gene matches: 8. Per germline, CDR1 LNHNV and CDR2 YYDKDF (reference sequence). The CDR3 nucleotides read TGTGCCACCAGCAGGGACAGGAGGATACATAGCAATCAGCCCCAGCATTTT. This translates into CATSRDRRIHSNQPQHF. Variable domain in full (rest from reference TRBV15 and TRBJ1-5): DAMVIQNPRYQVTQFGKPVTLSCSQTLNHNVMYWYQQKSSQAPKLLFHYYDKDFNNEADTPDNFQSRRPNTSFCFLDIRSPGLGDTAMYLCATSRDRRIHSNQPQHFGDGTRLSIL.

This clonotype was counted between two and nine times. V and J are TRBV7-3 and TRBJ2-6; D gene uncertain. This CDR3 is 14 amino acids long. Germline CDR1 and CDR2: SGHTA and FQGTGA. The V and J ends lost 2 bases and 2 bases respectively, with 4 bases between them. CDR3 in DNA: TGTGCCAGCAGCTTAGAGACTGGGGCCAACGTCCTGACTTTC. Translating it yields CASSLETGANVLTF.

In this sample, this clonotype turned up many times. The rearrangement joins TRBV19 to TRBJ2-4; D not resolved. CDR1 is LNHDA and CDR2 is SQIVND in the germline V gene (reference sequence). This CDR3 spans 15 amino acids. Trimming pared 4 bases from V and 0 bases from J, leaving 10 bases between. The CDR3 is CASSTSALAKNIQYF. Here the CDR3 DNA reads TGTGCCAGTAGTACCTCGGCATTAGCCAAAAACATTCAGTACTTC.

This clonotype appeared a few times. V gene TRBV3-1 combines with J gene TRBJ2-7; D may match TRBD1 or TRBD2 (5 bases each). Germline assignment: CDR1 LGHDT and CDR2 YNNKEL (reference sequence). Trimming removed 1 base from V and 3 bases from J, with 19 bases in between. The CDR3 loop spans 17 amino acids. CDR3 in amino acids: CASSQAPWGREDYEQYF. In nucleotides, the CDR3 is TGTGCCAGCAGCCAAGCACCTTGGGGACGGGAAGACTACGAGCAGTACTTC.

The chain has TRBV5-1 and TRBJ2-1; D call uncertain. Germline loops: CDR1 SGHRS, CDR2 YFSETQ. The CDR3 runs to 15 residues. V dropped 5 bases and J dropped 2 bases, with 14 bases sitting between them. The CDR3 region has the DNA TGCGCCAGCAGGGACCCGGCCGGCACCTACAATGAGCAGTTCTTC. This encodes CASRDPAGTYNEQFF.

In the case of this clonotype: A much more abundant neighbour one base away suggests this may be a read error. The chain joins TRBV7-9 to TRBJ2-7; 8 nucleotides line up with TRBD1. This CDR3 spans 15 amino acids. Germline CDR1 is SEHNR and CDR2 is FQNEAQ (reference sequence). CDR3 loop: CASSFRQGSSYVQYF. Written as DNA, the CDR3 is TGTGCCAGCAGCTTCCGACAGGGGTCCTCCTACGTGCAGTACTTC.

In its sample, this clonotype was seen many times. The rearrangement joins TRBV4-2 to TRBJ2-7; tentative D call: TRBD2 (7 bases). Germline values: CDR1 LGHNA, CDR2 YNFKEQ. V shed 2 bases and J shed 5 bases, with 16 bases lying between them. This CDR3 contains 15 residues. The CDR3 is CASSQPPAGADEQYF. The DNA of the CDR3 is TGTGCCAGCAGCCAACCCCCGGCGGGGGCCGACGAGCAGTACTTC.

There are a few counts of this clonotype. The chain is built from TRBV13 and TRBJ2-3; 11 bases line up with TRBD2. This CDR3 is built from 19 residues. Per germline, CDR1 PRHDT and CDR2 FYEKMQ (reference sequence). With V trimmed by 2 bases and J by 2 bases, 12 bases remained unmatched. The CDR3, as DNA: TGTGCCAGCAGCTTATCTTTGGGGACTAGCGGAAACTACACAGATACGCAGTATTTT. Translating it yields CASSLSLGTSGNYTDTQYF. Full variable domain (rest looked up from reference TRBV13 and TRBJ2-3): AAGVIQSPRHLIKEKRETATLKCYPIPRHDTVYWYQQGPGQDPQFLISFYEKMQSDKGSIPDRFSAQQFSDYHSELNMSSLELGDSALYFCASSLSLGTSGNYTDTQYFGPGTRLTVL.

With respect to this clonotype: One end of the junction varies from germline; a read error may be responsible. V usage is TRBV29-1 and J usage is TRBJ1-2; no reliable D call. The CDR3 extends over 11 amino acids. CDR1 is SQVTM and CDR2 is ANQGSEA in the germline V gene. The CDR3 region is CSVGGGYGYAF. For the CDR3, the DNA is TGCAGCGTTGGAGGTGGCTATGGCTACGCCTTC.

This clonotype was seen many times. The genes are TRBV6-5 and TRBJ1-1; D not certain. The CDR3 spans 11 residues. Looked up from germline, CDR1 is MNHEY and CDR2 is SVGAGI. The germline V and J ends were trimmed by 7 bases and 4 bases, with 7 bases remaining between them. CDR3 nucleotides: TGTGCCAGCATGTTGGGCACTGAAGCTTTCTTT. This translates into CASMLGTEAFF.

CDR3: CASSLIGSGYYEQYF. CDR3 DNA sequence: TGTGCCAGCAGTTTAATTGGTAGCGGATACTACGAGCAGTACTTC. This chain uses TRBV28 with TRBJ2-7; TRBD2 might be the D (6 bases). This CDR3 spans 15 amino acids. Germline V gene data show CDR1 as MDHEN and CDR2 as SYDVKM. With 2 bases removed from V and 3 bases from J, the gap between germline ends came to 14 bases.

Note on this clonotype: This may be a read error: a much more frequent sequence differs by one nucleotide. The chain uses TRBV7-2 and TRBJ1-2; D uncertain. V was trimmed by 1 base and J by 10 bases, leaving 16 bases between them. The CDR3 has 14 amino acids. The germline V gene has CDR1 SGHTA and CDR2 FQGNSA. Here the CDR3 DNA reads TGTGCCAGCAGCTTAGAAGCCCCTCTGGGTGACTACACCTTC. Its translation is CASSLEAPLGDYTF. The whole variable domain, filled in from reference TRBV7-2 and TRBJ1-2, reads GAGVSQSPSNKVTEKGKDVELRCDPISGHTALYWYRQSLGQGLEFLIYFQGNSAPDKSGLPSDRFSAERTGGSVSTLTIQRTQQEDSAVYLCASSLEAPLGDYTFGSGTRLTVV.

This clonotype occurred many times. The chain carries TRBV7-9 and TRBJ1-1, with a weak D call TRBD1 (5 bases). V was clipped by 5 bases and J by 0 bases, with 10 bases between them. CDR1 and CDR2 from the germline V gene are SEHNR and FQNEAQ (reference sequence). The CDR3 has 14 residues. The CDR3 reads CASSGGDLNTEAFF. CDR3 coding DNA: TGTGCCAGCAGCGGGGGGGACCTGAACACTGAAGCTTTCTTT. Combining the CDR3 with reference TRBV7-9 and TRBJ1-1 gives the whole variable domain DTGVSQNPRHKITKRGQNVTFRCDPISEHNRLYWYRQTLGQGPEFLTYFQNEAQLEKSRLLSDRFSAERPKGSFSTLEIQRTEQGDSAMYLCASSGGDLNTEAFFGQGTRLTVV.

This clonotype has ten or more counts. The genes are TRBV12-3 or TRBV12-4 and TRBJ1-3, with D maybe TRBD1 (6 bases). There are 18 residues in the CDR3. V lost 5 bases and J 11 bases, leaving 31 bases between the germline ends. The CDR3 reads CASSPLGKFPQGFSAIYF. The CDR3 region has the DNA TGTGCCAGCAGTCCCTTGGGGAAGTTTCCACAGGGCTTTTCCGCCATATATTTT.

This clonotype was seen only a few times. V and J are TRBV15 and TRBJ2-1; no clear D. In germline, CDR1 is LNHNV, CDR2 YYDKDF (reference sequence). The CDR3 is 11 amino acids. Trimming cost V 6 bases and J 9 bases, with 9 bases left between them. Here the CDR3 DNA reads TGTGCCACCAGAACGGGTCTTGAGCAGTTCTTC. As protein: CATRTGLEQFF. Using reference TRBV15 and TRBJ2-1 for the parts outside the CDR3, the full variable domain is DAMVIQNPRYQVTQFGKPVTLSCSQTLNHNVMYWYQQKSSQAPKLLFHYYDKDFNNEADTPDNFQSRRPNTSFCFLDIRSPGLGDTAMYLCATRTGLEQFFGPGTRLTVL.

This sequence joins TRBV28 and TRBJ1-4, with D perhaps TRBD1 (5 bases). The germline V and J ends were trimmed by 2 bases and 6 bases, with 10 bases remaining between them. In germline, CDR1 is MDHEN, CDR2 SYDVKM. The CDR3 sequence is 14 residues long. The CDR3 DNA sequence: TGTGCCAGCAGTTTAGAAGGGGCGGATGAAAAACTGTTTTTT. Protein: CASSLEGADEKLFF.

V and J are TRBV24-1 and TRBJ2-1, with D maybe TRBD1 (6 bases). Looked up from germline, CDR1 is KGHDR and CDR2 is SFDVKD. CDR3 length: 18 amino acids. The V end was cut by 3 bases, the J end by 0 bases, with 17 bases between. CDR3 in amino acids: CATSDHLSTGYSYNEQFF. CDR3 sequence (DNA): TGTGCCACCAGTGATCACCTCTCGACAGGATACTCCTACAATGAGCAGTTCTTC.

This clonotype was observed many times. The junction does not match germline at one end; this may be a read error. The chain uses TRBV20-1 and TRBJ1-2; maybe TRBD1 (6 bases). Germline CDR1 DFQATT, CDR2 SNEGSKA (reference sequence). The CDR3 has 14 residues. The CDR3 loop reads CSARDAGALYGYTF. CDR3 sequence (DNA): TGCAGTGCTAGAGATGCAGGGGCTCTCTATGGTTACACCTTC.

This clonotype has more than one count but fewer than ten. The V call is TRBV6-2 or TRBV6-3, the J call TRBJ1-6; D is unresolved. Per the germline V gene, CDR1 is MNHEY and CDR2 is SVGEGT. The ends were cut back, 0 bases at V and 9 bases at J, with 12 bases in the middle. This CDR3 is 15 amino acids long. In nucleotides, the CDR3 is TGTGCCAGCAGTTACTCGGCAGGTTTCTCTTCACCCCTCCACTTT. This translates into CASSYSAGFSSPLHF.

This clonotype turned up a few times. J is TRBJ2-7 and V is TRBV20-1; 8 bases are shared with TRBD2. This CDR3 has 14 residues. Trimming took 3 bases from V and 3 from J; bases not matched to a gene: 7. Germline V CDR1 and CDR2: DFQATT, SNEGSKA (reference sequence). DNA of the CDR3: TGCAGTGCTAGGGACATCGGGACTAGCTACGAGCAGTACTTC. Translated, it gives CSARDIGTSYEQYF.

V and J are TRBV3-1 and TRBJ1-6; D might be TRBD1 (6 bases). Per the germline V gene, CDR1 is LGHDT and CDR2 is YNNKEL (reference sequence). The V and J ends lost 4 bases and 11 bases respectively, with 18 bases between them. The CDR3 extends over 15 amino acids. The CDR3 sequence is CASSLNLQGRAPLHF. The CDR3 DNA is TGTGCCAGCAGCCTCAACCTACAGGGCCGGGCACCCCTCCACTTT.

This CDR3 is CASSPRDRLSNGYTF. CDR3 nucleotide sequence: TGTGCCAGCAGCCCCAGAGACAGGTTGTCAAATGGCTACACCTTC. The rearrangement uses TRBV7-9 and TRBJ1-2; weak D call: TRBD1 (6 bases). The germline CDR1 and CDR2 sequences are SEHNR and FQNEAQ (reference sequence). There are 15 residues in the CDR3. V gave up 5 bases and J gave up 6 bases, with 19 bases separating them.